The next 10 T cell receptor beta chains were all read from a single sample in a study of cytomegalovirus exposure and HLA in healthy donors. PCR primers comprised 60 Vbeta and 13 Jbeta primers. Using immunoSEQ multiplex PCR, the repertoire was profiled, and TCRdb retains in-frame clones only, with some absent. The sample records 150,000 to 200,000 clones, about 80% being singletons. The sample comprised PBMCs. These receptors were taken from a woman between 35 and 50 years old in good health and CMV-seronegative.

This clone was seen a single time. The chain combines TRBV19 with TRBJ2-1, with 9 nucleotides matching TRBD1. The CDR3 has 15 amino acids. The V gene end was trimmed by 5 bases and the J gene end by 8 bases; junction bases not matched to a gene: 10. The V gene's germline CDR1 is LNHDA and CDR2 SQIVND (reference sequence). The CDR3 DNA reads TGTGCCAGTAGTTTATCCGGGACAGGGTCCGATGAGCAGTTCTTC. Translated, it gives CASSLSGTGSDEQFF. Full variable domain (remainder filled in from reference TRBV19 and TRBJ2-1): DGGITQSPKYLFRKEGQNVTLSCEQNLNHDAMYWYRQDPGQGLRLIYYSQIVNDFQKGDIAEGYSVSREKKESFPLTVTSAQKNPTAFYLCASSLSGTGSDEQFFGPGTRLTVL.

V usage is TRBV6-5 and J usage is TRBJ2-3, with 8 bases identical to TRBD1. Germline CDR1 and CDR2: MNHEY and SVGAGI. V was pared by 7 bases and J by 2 bases, with 8 bases of the junction left unmatched. CDR3 length equals 15 residues. CDR3 nucleotides: TGTGCCAGCACCCTTAAGACAGGGGACACAGATACGCAGTATTTT. Protein: CASTLKTGDTDTQYF.

This chain connects TRBV6-6 to TRBJ2-7; 7 bases line up with TRBD2. CDR3 length equals 16 residues. Trimming cost V 0 bases and J 2 bases; bases outside gene matches: 7. The germline V gene has CDR1 MNHNY and CDR2 SVGAGI (reference sequence). CDR3: CASSYSRTRTTYEQYF. The CDR3 DNA reads as TGTGCCAGCAGTTACTCACGGACTAGGACCACCTACGAGCAGTACTTC.

This chain uses TRBV6-5 with TRBJ1-2, with 8 nucleotides matching TRBD1. Germline V lookup: CDR1 MNHEY, CDR2 SVGAGI. J lost 0 bases, V lost 2 bases, and 5 bases had no gene match. This CDR3 has 16 residues. This CDR3 reads CASSYRDRFSNYGYTF. The CDR3 DNA follows: TGTGCCAGCAGTTACCGGGACAGGTTTTCTAACTATGGCTACACCTTC.

In its sample, this clone was seen a few times. This sample includes further DNA sequences coding for the same CDR3. The chain carries TRBV5-6 and TRBJ2-3, with 10 positions matching TRBD2. This CDR3 comprises 15 residues. Germline values: CDR1 SGHDT, CDR2 YYEEEE. The trim removed 2 bases at V and 2 bases at J, leaving 2 bases unmatched. CDR3 loop: CASSLGLAVTDTQYF. The CDR3 region has the DNA TGTGCCAGCAGCTTAGGACTAGCGGTCACAGATACGCAGTATTTT.

The chain joins TRBV7-3 to TRBJ2-2, with TRBD1 matching over 9 bases. This CDR3 is 15 amino acids long. Trimming cost V 4 bases and J 3 bases; bases outside gene matches: 3. Germline V CDR1 and CDR2: SGHTA, FQGTGA. CDR3 sequence (DNA): TGTGCCAGCAGCTCACGGACAGGGGACACCGGGGAGCTGTTTTTT. Residues: CASSSRTGDTGELFF.

The chain is built from TRBV11-3 and TRBJ1-1; 9 bases agree with TRBD1. With V trimmed by 3 bases and J by 1 base, 6 bases remained unmatched. The CDR3 spans 16 residues. Germline CDR1 is SGHNT and CDR2 is YENEEA. CDR3 protein: CASSFTGTGSNTEAFF. CDR3 nucleotides: TGTGCCAGCAGCTTCACCGGGACAGGGTCGAACACTGAAGCTTTCTTT.

This rearrangement joins TRBV5-1 to TRBJ2-1; D unresolved. V shed 1 base and J shed 8 bases, with 10 bases lying between them. The CDR3 consists of 13 residues. Germline CDR1 and CDR2: SGHRS and YFSETQ. The CDR3, as DNA: TGCGCCAGCAGCTTGTCGACAACCTATGAGCAGTTCTTC. Translation gives CASSLSTTYEQFF.

J is TRBJ1-1 and V is TRBV9, with D hard to call. The CDR3 is made up of 16 amino acids. CDR1 is SGDLS, CDR2 YYNGEE, per germline. V was clipped by 4 bases and J by 1 base, with 17 bases between them. The CDR3 reads CASSTQPSGANTEAFF. DNA of the CDR3: TGTGCCAGCAGCACACAACCGAGCGGTGCGAACACTGAAGCTTTCTTT.

There are a few counts of this clone. J is TRBJ2-1 and V is TRBV18, with D possibly TRBD2 on 5 matching bases. The CDR3 is made up of 17 amino acids. The V end was cut by 2 bases, the J end by 2 bases, with 16 bases between. The germline gives CDR1 KGHSH, CDR2 LQKENI. The CDR3 loop reads CASSPFDYPGAYNEQFF. The CDR3 DNA reads as TGTGCCAGCTCACCATTTGACTACCCCGGTGCCTACAATGAGCAGTTCTTC.